One sample yielded the 24 T cell receptor beta chains listed below, sequenced in a study of graft-versus-host responses after intestinal transplantation. No antigen has been identified for these receptors. Measured with immunoSEQ multiplex PCR; TCRdb has only the in-frame clones, and not every one. The profile covers tens of thousands of clones, with more than 85% appearing a single time and roughly 2% taken by the ten largest. Sequenced here: unstimulated CD8+ T cells sorted from spleen or lymph node cells, sampled before intestinal transplant. The receptor set was obtained from a human donor who received an intestinal transplant.

This clone has a single count. The gene calls are TRBV27 and TRBJ1-5; D unresolved. The CDR3 is 13 residues long. V was cut by 4 bases and J by 8 bases, with 12 bases left in between. Germline V gene sequence: CDR1 MNHEY, CDR2 SMNVEV (reference sequence). The CDR3 region has the DNA TGTGCCAGCAGTTCCACCCCCCCGGAGCCCCAGCATTTT. Residues: CASSSTPPEPQHF.

The chain combines TRBV27 with TRBJ2-3; the D is unclear. Germline assignment: CDR1 MNHEY and CDR2 SMNVEV (reference sequence). The CDR3 is 13 residues long. Trimming took 3 bases from V and 0 from J, leaving 4 bases between them. CDR3 DNA sequence: TGTGCCAGCAGTTTGAGTAGCACAGATACGCAGTATTTT. Its translation is CASSLSSTDTQYF.

The chain joins TRBV29-1 to TRBJ1-1, with D unresolved. CDR1 and CDR2 from the germline V gene are SQVTM and ANQGSEA. There are 14 residues in the CDR3. V was clipped by 6 bases and J by 0 bases, with 14 bases between them. The chain's CDR3 is CSVNGVGVNTEAFF. The DNA of the CDR3 is TGCAGCGTAAACGGGGTTGGGGTGAACACTGAAGCTTTCTTT.

This chain links TRBV4-1 with TRBJ2-1; 9 bases line up with TRBD2. This CDR3 has 15 amino acids. The V segment lost 1 base and the J segment 6 bases; nucleotides outside the gene matches: 4. CDR1 and CDR2 (germline): MGHRA, YSYEKL. CDR3 amino acids: CASSQVAGGINEQFF. In DNA form, the CDR3 reads TGCGCCAGCAGCCAAGTTGCGGGGGGGATCAATGAGCAGTTCTTC.

The CDR3 reads CASTPGLAGGSDTQYF. The CDR3 bases are TGTGCCAGTACTCCCGGACTAGCGGGGGGATCAGATACGCAGTATTTT. The chain employs TRBV19 and TRBJ2-3; 14 positions match TRBD2. The CDR3 runs to 16 residues. V lost 7 bases to trimming and J lost 4 bases; unmatched junction nucleotides: 7. Germline V gene sequence: CDR1 LNHDA, CDR2 SQIVND (reference sequence).

The V and J genes are TRBV9 and TRBJ2-1; the D gene is possibly TRBD2 (6 bases). V dropped 0 bases and J dropped 9 bases, with 16 bases sitting between them. The CDR3 runs to 15 residues. Germline CDR1 reads SGDLS; CDR2 reads YYNGEE. The CDR3, as DNA: TGTGCCAGCAGCGTAGAAGGTAGCGGAGGGAGTGAGCAGTTCTTC. This encodes CASSVEGSGGSEQFF.

The genes are TRBV29-1 and TRBJ2-5; D unresolved. The CDR3 length is 12 residues. In germline, CDR1 is SQVTM, CDR2 ANQGSEA. The V gene lost 1 base and the J gene lost 1 base, with 4 bases spanning the gap. The CDR3 here is CSVEGAQETQYF. CDR3 DNA: TGCAGCGTTGAAGGGGCCCAAGAGACCCAGTACTTC.

This sequence joins TRBV19 and TRBJ2-2; D is unclear. This CDR3 region has 13 residues. The germline V gene has CDR1 LNHDA and CDR2 SQIVND (reference sequence). Deletions cut 4 bases from V and 4 bases from J, with 7 bases between. The chain's CDR3 is CASSTLGTGELFF. In nucleotides, the CDR3 is TGTGCCAGTAGTACGCTCGGCACCGGGGAGCTGTTTTTT.

V is TRBV15 and J is TRBJ1-1; 8 positions match TRBD1. From germline, CDR1 is LNHNV and CDR2 YYDKDF (reference sequence). The CDR3 sequence is 13 residues long. V was clipped by 3 bases and J by 5 bases; unmatched bases: 2. CDR3 sequence (DNA): TGTGCCACCAGCAGTGACAGGGGTACTGAAGCTTTCTTT. This codes for CATSSDRGTEAFF.

On this clone itself: The same CDR3 arises from other DNA sequences in this sample as well. DNA for the CDR3: TGTGCCAGTAGTATCGGACTAGCCGGTGGAAATGAGCAGTTCTTC. Protein product: CASSIGLAGGNEQFF. The V call is TRBV19, the J call TRBJ2-1; 8 nucleotides line up with TRBD2. Trimming removed 3 bases from V and 7 bases from J; junction bases left unmatched: 8. The germline V gene encodes CDR1 LNHDA and CDR2 SQIVND (reference sequence). There are 15 residues in the CDR3.

The rearrangement uses TRBV7-2 and TRBJ1-2, with 8 bases aligning to TRBD1. CDR1 is SGHTA and CDR2 is FQGNSA in the germline V gene. The trim removed 3 bases at V and 4 bases at J, leaving 13 bases unmatched. The length of the CDR3 is 17 residues. The CDR3 sequence is CASSLETGQAFPYGYTF. In nucleotides, the CDR3 is TGTGCCAGCAGCTTGGAGACGGGACAGGCTTTCCCCTATGGCTACACCTTC. The full variable domain, with the rest looked up from reference TRBV7-2 and TRBJ1-2, is GAGVSQSPSNKVTEKGKDVELRCDPISGHTALYWYRQSLGQGLEFLIYFQGNSAPDKSGLPSDRFSAERTGGSVSTLTIQRTQQEDSAVYLCASSLETGQAFPYGYTFGSGTRLTVV.

This clone has just one count. CDR3 in amino acids: CASSQDFRTSYTGELFF. The CDR3 DNA follows: TGCGCCAGCAGCCAAGATTTCAGGACTAGCTACACCGGGGAGCTGTTTTTT. The gene calls are TRBV4-3 and TRBJ2-2, with 8 bases fitting TRBD2. The CDR3 runs to 17 residues. The ends lost 0 bases at V and 3 bases at J; junction bases unmatched: 6. CDR1 LGHNA and CDR2 YSLEER come from the germline V gene.

This clone came up once. The chain combines TRBV11-2 with TRBJ1-1, with TRBD1 identical over 10 bases. This CDR3 is built from 15 residues. Germline values: CDR1 SGHAT, CDR2 FQNNGV. Trimming at V came to 1 base and at J to 6 bases, leaving 5 bases not matched to a gene. DNA for the CDR3: TGTGCCAGCAGCTTAGGGGACAGGGGTCGTCCTGAAGCTTTCTTT. As protein: CASSLGDRGRPEAFF.

The gene calls are TRBV7-6 and TRBJ2-7, with TRBD1 as a possible D gene (5 bases). Trimming cost V 3 bases and J 1 base, with 10 bases left between them. The CDR3 length is 14 residues. The germline V gene encodes CDR1 SGHVS and CDR2 FNYEAQ. DNA of the CDR3: TGTGCCAGCAGCTTGAAGGGGCAATCCTACGAGCAGTACTTC. Translation gives CASSLKGQSYEQYF.

About this clone itself: The junction departs from germline at one end; a sequencing error may be responsible. The rearrangement uses TRBV29-1 and TRBJ1-2; perhaps TRBD1 as D (6 bases). Per the germline V gene, CDR1 is SQVTM and CDR2 is ANQGSEA. This CDR3 contains 15 residues. In nucleotides, the CDR3 is TGCAGCTCCTCACCCCCGCCAGGGGCTAAGTATGGCTACACCTTC. Translating it yields CSSSPPPGAKYGYTF.

For the CDR3, the DNA is TGTGCCAGCAGCCACCGGGACAGGGGACCCGAGCAGTACTTC. Protein sequence: CASSHRDRGPEQYF. The chain couples TRBV11-3 to TRBJ2-7; 10 positions agree with TRBD1. Unmatched junction bases numbered 7, after V lost 5 bases and J lost 6 bases. This CDR3 spans 14 amino acids. Per germline, CDR1 SGHNT and CDR2 YENEEA.

This clone was recorded once. The CDR3 DNA is TGTGCCAGCAGCGCCCTTTTTGACAGCTCCTACGAGCAGTACTTC. Translating it yields CASSALFDSSYEQYF. The rearrangement links TRBV9 to TRBJ2-7; perhaps TRBD1 as D (5 bases). V gave up 3 bases and J gave up 0 bases, with 13 bases separating them. There are 15 residues in the CDR3. Germline V gene data show CDR1 as SGDLS and CDR2 as YYNGEE.

As to this clone: Other DNA sequences within the sample encode an identical CDR3. The CDR3 loop is CASSQEWRGLSYEQYF. CDR3 sequence (DNA): TGCGCCAGCAGCCAAGAGTGGAGGGGGCTCTCCTACGAGCAGTACTTC. V gene TRBV4-3 combines with J gene TRBJ2-7, with D possibly being TRBD1 (7 bases). Germline V gene data show CDR1 as LGHNA and CDR2 as YSLEER. The ends were cut back, 0 bases at V and 0 bases at J, with 12 bases in the middle. This CDR3 contains 16 residues.

The chain links TRBV12-5 to TRBJ2-2; 9 bases align to TRBD1. Germline V gene data show CDR1 as LGHNT and CDR2 as FRNRAP. With V trimmed by 6 bases and J by 4 bases, 3 bases remained unmatched. The CDR3 length is 14 residues. The DNA of the CDR3 is TGTGCTAGTGGAGGGACAGGGATCACCGGGGAGCTGTTTTTT. It codes for CASGGTGITGELFF.

The chain is built from TRBV11-2 and TRBJ2-5; D is possibly TRBD1 (6 bases). V was trimmed by 5 bases and J by 5 bases, leaving 15 bases between them. Germline assignment: CDR1 SGHAT and CDR2 FQNNGV. The CDR3 runs 14 residues. The CDR3 region has the DNA TGTGCCAGCAGCCCCGGACAGCTGGGGGAGACCCAGTACTTC. Translation gives CASSPGQLGETQYF. The complete variable domain, with remaining parts taken from reference TRBV11-2 and TRBJ2-5, reads EAGVAQSPRYKIIEKRQSVAFWCNPISGHATLYWYQQILGQGPKLLIQFQNNGVVDDSQLPKDRFSAERLKGVDSTLKIQPAKLEDSAVYLCASSPGQLGETQYFGPGTRLLVL.

The chain joins TRBV7-9 to TRBJ1-2, with 8 bases identical to TRBD1. Per germline, CDR1 SEHNR and CDR2 FQNEAQ (reference sequence). CDR3 size: 14 residues. With 5 bases clipped from V and 6 bases from J, the junction kept 8 bases outside the gene matches. The CDR3, as DNA: TGTGCCAGCAGCCTTGGACAGGGAAATGATGGCTACACCTTC. This codes for CASSLGQGNDGYTF.

The rearrangement uses TRBV23-1 and TRBJ2-1; 7 bases map to TRBD1. TRBV23-1 belongs to the ORF category, with a function that is uncertain. V lost 8 bases to trimming and J lost 7 bases; unmatched junction nucleotides: 14. The CDR3 contains 15 residues. CDR3 region: CASSHQGEGANEQFF. The DNA of the CDR3 is TGCGCCAGCTCCCACCAAGGTGAGGGGGCAAATGAGCAGTTCTTC.

Written as DNA, the CDR3 is TGTGCCTGGAGTGCCGGACAGGGTTCCCTCTACGAGCAGTACTTC. Its translation is CAWSAGQGSLYEQYF. The chain combines TRBV30 with TRBJ2-7, with 8 positions matching TRBD1. This CDR3 contains 15 residues. Germline values: CDR1 GTSNPN, CDR2 SVGIG (reference sequence). J lost 3 bases, V lost 1 base, and 8 bases had no gene match. Together with reference TRBV30 and TRBJ2-7, the CDR3 gives the full variable domain: SQTIHQWPATLVQPVGSPLSLECTVEGTSNPNLYWYRQAAGRGLQLLFYSVGIGQISSEVPQNLSASRPQDRQFILSSKKLLLSDSGFYLCAWSAGQGSLYEQYFGPGTRLTVT.

The V call is TRBV7-2, the J call TRBJ1-4; no clear D. Trimming stripped 1 base from V and 7 bases from J, with 7 bases between. The CDR3 covers 13 residues. Germline loops: CDR1 SGHTA, CDR2 FQGNSA. In DNA, the CDR3 is TGTGCCAGCAGCTTAGGAGGGCGTGAAAAACTGTTTTTT. Amino acid sequence: CASSLGGREKLFF. Using reference TRBV7-2 and TRBJ1-4 for the parts outside the CDR3, the full variable domain is GAGVSQSPSNKVTEKGKDVELRCDPISGHTALYWYRQSLGQGLEFLIYFQGNSAPDKSGLPSDRFSAERTGGSVSTLTIQRTQQEDSAVYLCASSLGGREKLFFGSGTQLSVL.